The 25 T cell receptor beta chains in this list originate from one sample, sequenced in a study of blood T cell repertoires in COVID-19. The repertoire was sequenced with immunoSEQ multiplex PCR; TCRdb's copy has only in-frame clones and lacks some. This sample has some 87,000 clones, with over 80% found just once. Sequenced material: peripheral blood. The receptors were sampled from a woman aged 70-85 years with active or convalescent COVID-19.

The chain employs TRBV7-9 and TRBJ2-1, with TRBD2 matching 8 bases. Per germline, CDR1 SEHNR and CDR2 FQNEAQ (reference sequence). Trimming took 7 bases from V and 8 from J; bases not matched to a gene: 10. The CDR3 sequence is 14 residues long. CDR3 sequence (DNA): TGTGCCAGCACCTCGGGGGGGCCTGGCGATGAGCAGTTCTTC. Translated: CASTSGGPGDEQFF.

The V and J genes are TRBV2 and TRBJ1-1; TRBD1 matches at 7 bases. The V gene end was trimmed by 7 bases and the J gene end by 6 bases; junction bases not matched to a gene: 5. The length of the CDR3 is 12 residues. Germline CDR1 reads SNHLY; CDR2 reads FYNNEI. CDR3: CASTYTGAEAFF. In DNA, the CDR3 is TGTGCCAGCACCTACACAGGGGCTGAAGCTTTCTTT.

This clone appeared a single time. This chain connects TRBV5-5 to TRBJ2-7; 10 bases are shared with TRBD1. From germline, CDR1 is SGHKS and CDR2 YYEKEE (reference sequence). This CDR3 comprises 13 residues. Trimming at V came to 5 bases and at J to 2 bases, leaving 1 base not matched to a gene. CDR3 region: CASSGQGAYEQYF. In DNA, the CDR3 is TGTGCCAGCAGTGGACAGGGGGCCTACGAGCAGTACTTC.

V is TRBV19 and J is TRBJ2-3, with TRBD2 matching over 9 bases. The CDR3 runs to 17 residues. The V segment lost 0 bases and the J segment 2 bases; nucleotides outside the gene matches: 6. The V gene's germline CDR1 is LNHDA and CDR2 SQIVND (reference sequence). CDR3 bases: TGTGCCAGTAGTATAGAGGGGACTAGCACTTACACAGATACGCAGTATTTT. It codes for CASSIEGTSTYTDTQYF.

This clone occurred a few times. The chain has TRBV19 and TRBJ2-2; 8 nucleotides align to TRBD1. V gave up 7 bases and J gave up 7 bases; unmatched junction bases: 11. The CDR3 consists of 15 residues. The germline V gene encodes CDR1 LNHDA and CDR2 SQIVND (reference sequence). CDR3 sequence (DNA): TGTGCCAGTACACCCAGACAGGGGTGGAGCGGGGAGCTGTTTTTT. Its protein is CASTPRQGWSGELFF. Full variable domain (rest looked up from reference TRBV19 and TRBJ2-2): DGGITQSPKYLFRKEGQNVTLSCEQNLNHDAMYWYRQDPGQGLRLIYYSQIVNDFQKGDIAEGYSVSREKKESFPLTVTSAQKNPTAFYLCASTPRQGWSGELFFGEGSRLTVL.

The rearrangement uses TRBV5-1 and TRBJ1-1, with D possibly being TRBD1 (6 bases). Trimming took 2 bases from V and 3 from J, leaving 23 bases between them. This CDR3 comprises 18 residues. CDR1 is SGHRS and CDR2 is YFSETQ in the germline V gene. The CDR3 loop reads CASSLRSGVWGRDTEAFF. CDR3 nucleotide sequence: TGCGCCAGCAGCTTAAGGTCCGGGGTTTGGGGGCGGGACACTGAAGCTTTCTTT. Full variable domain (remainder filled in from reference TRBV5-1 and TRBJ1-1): KAGVTQTPRYLIKTRGQQVTLSCSPISGHRSVSWYQQTPGQGLQFLFEYFSETQRNKGNFPGRFSGRQFSNSRSEMNVSTLELGDSALYLCASSLRSGVWGRDTEAFFGQGTRLTVV.

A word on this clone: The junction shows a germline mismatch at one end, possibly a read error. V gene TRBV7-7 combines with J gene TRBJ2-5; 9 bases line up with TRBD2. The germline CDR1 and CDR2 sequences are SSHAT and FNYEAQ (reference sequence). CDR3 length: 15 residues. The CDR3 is CASSLGASGAETQYF. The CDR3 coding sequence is TGTGCTAGCAGCTTAGGGGCTAGCGGGGCTGAGACCCAGTACTTC.

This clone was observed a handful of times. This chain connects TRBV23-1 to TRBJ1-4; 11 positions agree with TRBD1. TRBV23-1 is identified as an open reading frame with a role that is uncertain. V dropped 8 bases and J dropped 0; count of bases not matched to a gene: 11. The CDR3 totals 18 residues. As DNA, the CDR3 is TGCGCCAGCGGCGGACAGGGGGCGAGCCCGACAACTAATGAAAAACTGTTTTTT. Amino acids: CASGGQGASPTTNEKLFF.

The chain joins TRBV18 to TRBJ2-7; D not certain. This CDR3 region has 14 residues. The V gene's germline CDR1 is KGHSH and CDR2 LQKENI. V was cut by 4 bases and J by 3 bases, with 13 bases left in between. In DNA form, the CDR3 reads TGTGCCAGCTCACGTTACTCCTTCGGCTACGAGCAGTACTTC. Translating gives CASSRYSFGYEQYF.

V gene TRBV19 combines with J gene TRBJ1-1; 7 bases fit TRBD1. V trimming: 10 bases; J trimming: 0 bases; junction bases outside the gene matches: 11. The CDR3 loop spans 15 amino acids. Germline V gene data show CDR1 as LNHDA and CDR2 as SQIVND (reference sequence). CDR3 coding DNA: TGTGCCACCTCTACAGGGGTAAACATGAACACTGAAGCTTTCTTT. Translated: CATSTGVNMNTEAFF.

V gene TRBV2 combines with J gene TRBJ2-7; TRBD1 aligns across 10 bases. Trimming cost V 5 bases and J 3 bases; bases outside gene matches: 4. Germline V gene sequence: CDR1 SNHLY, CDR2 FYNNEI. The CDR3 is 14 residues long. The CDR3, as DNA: TGTGCCAGCAGTCTGGGGGACAGGGGCTACGAGCAGTACTTC. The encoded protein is CASSLGDRGYEQYF.

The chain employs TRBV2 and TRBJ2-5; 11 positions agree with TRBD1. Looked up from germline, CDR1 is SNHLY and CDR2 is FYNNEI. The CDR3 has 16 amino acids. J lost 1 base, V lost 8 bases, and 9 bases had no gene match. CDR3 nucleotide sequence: TGTGCCAGCGCTCCGGACAGGGGGCCTGGCCAAGAGACCCAGTACTTC. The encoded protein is CASAPDRGPGQETQYF.

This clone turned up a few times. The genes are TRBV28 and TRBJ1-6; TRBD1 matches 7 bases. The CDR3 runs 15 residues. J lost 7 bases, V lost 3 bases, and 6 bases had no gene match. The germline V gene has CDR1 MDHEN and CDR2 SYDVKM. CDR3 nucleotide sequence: TGTGCCAGCAGTTTGAGGACAGGCTCAAATTCACCCCTCCACTTT. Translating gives CASSLRTGSNSPLHF. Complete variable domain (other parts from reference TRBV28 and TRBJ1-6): DVKVTQSSRYLVKRTGEKVFLECVQDMDHENMFWYRQDPGLGLRLIYFSYDVKMKEKGDIPEGYSVSREKKERFSLILESASTNQTSMYLCASSLRTGSNSPLHFGNGTRLTVT.

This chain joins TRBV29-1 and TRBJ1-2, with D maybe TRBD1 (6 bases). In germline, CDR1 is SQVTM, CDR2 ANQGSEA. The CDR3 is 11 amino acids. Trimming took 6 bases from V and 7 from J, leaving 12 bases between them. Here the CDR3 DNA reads TGCAGCGTCCTAGGGGGAGTTGGCTACACCTTC. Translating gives CSVLGGVGYTF.

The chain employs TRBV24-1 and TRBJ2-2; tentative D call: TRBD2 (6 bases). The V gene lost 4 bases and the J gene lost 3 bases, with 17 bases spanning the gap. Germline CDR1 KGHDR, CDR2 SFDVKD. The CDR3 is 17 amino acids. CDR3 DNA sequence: TGTGCCACCAGTGAGACCGGGGCCAGGAGGGACACCGGGGAGCTGTTTTTT. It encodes CATSETGARRDTGELFF.

The CDR3 loop is CATSDRGQGPQYF. The CDR3 bases are TGTGCCACCAGTGACAGGGGACAGGGTCCGCAGTATTTT. This rearrangement joins TRBV24-1 to TRBJ2-3; 9 bases match TRBD1. Looked up from germline, CDR1 is KGHDR and CDR2 is SFDVKD. V dropped 4 bases and J dropped 10; count of bases not matched to a gene: 5. This CDR3 has 13 residues.

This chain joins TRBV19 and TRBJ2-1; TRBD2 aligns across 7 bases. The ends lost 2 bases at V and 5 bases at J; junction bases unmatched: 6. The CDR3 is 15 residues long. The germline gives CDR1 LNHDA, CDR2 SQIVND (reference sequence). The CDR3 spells CASSISSGSHNEQFF. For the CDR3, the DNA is TGTGCCAGTAGTATATCTAGCGGTAGCCACAATGAGCAGTTCTTC. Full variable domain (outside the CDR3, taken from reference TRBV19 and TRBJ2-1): DGGITQSPKYLFRKEGQNVTLSCEQNLNHDAMYWYRQDPGQGLRLIYYSQIVNDFQKGDIAEGYSVSREKKESFPLTVTSAQKNPTAFYLCASSISSGSHNEQFFGPGTRLTVL.

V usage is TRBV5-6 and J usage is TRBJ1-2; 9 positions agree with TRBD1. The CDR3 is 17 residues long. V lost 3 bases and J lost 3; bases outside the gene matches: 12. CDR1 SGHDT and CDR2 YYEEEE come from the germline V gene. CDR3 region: CASSSTRDRAIHYGYTF. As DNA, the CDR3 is TGTGCCAGCAGCTCAACGAGGGACAGGGCGATCCACTATGGCTACACCTTC.

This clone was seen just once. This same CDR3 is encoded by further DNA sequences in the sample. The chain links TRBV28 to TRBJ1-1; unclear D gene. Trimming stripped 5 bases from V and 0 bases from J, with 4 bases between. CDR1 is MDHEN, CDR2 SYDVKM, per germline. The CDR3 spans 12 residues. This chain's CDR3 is CASSLLNTEAFF. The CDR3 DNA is TGTGCCAGCAGTCTCCTGAACACTGAAGCTTTCTTT.

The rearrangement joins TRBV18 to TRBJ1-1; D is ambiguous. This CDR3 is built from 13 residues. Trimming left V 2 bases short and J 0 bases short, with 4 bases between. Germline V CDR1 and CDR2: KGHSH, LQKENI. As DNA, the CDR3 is TGTGCCAGCTCACCAGGGCTGAACACTGAAGCTTTCTTT. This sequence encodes CASSPGLNTEAFF.

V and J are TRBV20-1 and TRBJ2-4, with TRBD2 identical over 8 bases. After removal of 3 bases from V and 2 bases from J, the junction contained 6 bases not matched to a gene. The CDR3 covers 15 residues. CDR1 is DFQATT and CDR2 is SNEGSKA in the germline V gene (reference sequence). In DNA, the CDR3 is TGCAGTGCTAGTTTGCGGGGGGCAACCAAAAACATTCAGTACTTC. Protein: CSASLRGATKNIQYF.

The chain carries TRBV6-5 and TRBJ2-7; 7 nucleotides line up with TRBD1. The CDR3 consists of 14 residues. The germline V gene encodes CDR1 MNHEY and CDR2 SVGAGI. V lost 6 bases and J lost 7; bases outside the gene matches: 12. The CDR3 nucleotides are TGTGCCAGCAGCAGGGACAGCTCCCTTGGAGAGCAGTACTTC. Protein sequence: CASSRDSSLGEQYF.

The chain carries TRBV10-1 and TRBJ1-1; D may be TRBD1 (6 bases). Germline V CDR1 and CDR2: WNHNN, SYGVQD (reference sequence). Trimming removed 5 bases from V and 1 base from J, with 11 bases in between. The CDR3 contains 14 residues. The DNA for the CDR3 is TGCGCCAGCAGTACAGGGACCACGAACACTGAAGCTTTCTTT. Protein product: CASSTGTTNTEAFF.

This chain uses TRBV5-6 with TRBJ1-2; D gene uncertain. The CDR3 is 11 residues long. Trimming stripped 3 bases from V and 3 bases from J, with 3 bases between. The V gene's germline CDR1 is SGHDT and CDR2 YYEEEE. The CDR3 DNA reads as TGTGCCAGCAGCTCGTACTATGGCTACACCTTC. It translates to CASSSYYGYTF.

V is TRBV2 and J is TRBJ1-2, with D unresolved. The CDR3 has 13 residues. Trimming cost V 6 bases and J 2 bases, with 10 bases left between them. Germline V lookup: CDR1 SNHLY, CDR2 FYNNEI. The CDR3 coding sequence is TGTGCCAGCAGGCGACAACAGAACTATGGCTACACCTTC. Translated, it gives CASRRQQNYGYTF. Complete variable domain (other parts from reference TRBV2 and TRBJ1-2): EPEVTQTPSHQVTQMGQEVILRCVPISNHLYFYWYRQILGQKVEFLVSFYNNEISEKSEIFDDQFSVERPDGSNFTLKIRSTKLEDSAMYFCASRRQQNYGYTFGSGTRLTVV.